The sequence of this T cell receptor (beta chain) was determined in a study of blood T cell repertoires in COVID-19. Study summary: PBMCs, B-cell-depleted T cells, or T cells provided the cDNA or gDNA that made up the material.

Individuals drawn from approximately 26 US areas were about 18 to 90 years old. Sequenced by immunoSEQ multiplex PCR; TCRdb stores in-frame clones only, minus some. This sample carries about 270,000 clones, around 88% of them seen once, and the ten largest clones take approximately 1.2%. The CDR3 is 12 amino acids. Germline assignment: CDR1 SEHNR and CDR2 FQNEAQ (reference sequence). To note about this clone: At one end the junction does not follow the germline gene, possibly because of a read error.

This TCR came from a woman aged 40 to 50 with acute COVID-19. Sample: PBMCs or T cells enriched from blood (not recorded which). The genes are TRBV7-9 and TRBJ1-6; D call uncertain. CDR3 coding DNA: TGTGCCAGCAGGACGGGTGATTCTCCCCTCCACTTT. This gives the protein CASRTGDSPLHF.